These 27 T cell receptor beta chains were sequenced from one sample in a study of cytotoxic CD8 clonotypes in ibrutinib-treated CLL. Sequencing used immunoSEQ multiplex PCR; TCRdb keeps in-frame clones, though not all of them. The sample holds 140,000 to 150,000 clones, about 76% seen once. This specimen was PBMCs, taken after 24 months of ibrutinib treatment. These receptor sequences come from a human donor with chronic lymphocytic leukemia.

There are a few counts of this clone. The chain recombines TRBV7-9 with TRBJ1-5; D possibly corresponds to TRBD1 (5 bases). Trimming took off 5 bases at V and 2 bases at J, with 16 bases between the two ends. This CDR3 region has 16 residues. Per the germline V gene, CDR1 is SEHNR and CDR2 is FQNEAQ (reference sequence). This chain's CDR3 is CASSPAPGVGNQPQHF. For the CDR3, the DNA is TGTGCCAGCAGCCCCGCGCCGGGGGTTGGCAATCAGCCCCAGCATTTT.

J is TRBJ1-1 and V is TRBV28, with 7 bases that match TRBD1. CDR3 length: 14 residues. Germline CDR1 and CDR2: MDHEN and SYDVKM. The trim removed 7 bases at V and 4 bases at J, leaving 9 bases unmatched. In DNA form, the CDR3 reads TGTGCCAGCACCCAGGGGGGGGACGCCACTGAAGCTTTCTTT. Protein product: CASTQGGDATEAFF.

The chain has TRBV19 and TRBJ1-4; TRBD1 agrees at 10 bases. This CDR3 is 16 amino acids long. The germline gives CDR1 LNHDA, CDR2 SQIVND (reference sequence). The V segment lost 4 bases and the J segment 0 bases; nucleotides outside the gene matches: 2. This CDR3 is CASSRDRGSTNEKLFF. CDR3 nucleotide sequence: TGTGCCAGTAGTAGGGACAGGGGATCAACTAATGAAAAACTGTTTTTT.

This chain uses TRBV6-1 with TRBJ1-3; 9 bases fit TRBD1. Per germline, CDR1 MNHNS and CDR2 SASEGT. V lost 4 bases and J lost 7; bases outside the gene matches: 11. The CDR3 sequence is 16 residues long. In nucleotides, the CDR3 is TGTGCCAGCAGTGGCGCTCCGGGACAGGGAGGGAACACCATATATTTT. This translates into CASSGAPGQGGNTIYF.

This chain links TRBV28 with TRBJ1-1, with D perhaps matching TRBD1 (5 bases). V shed 3 bases and J shed 5 bases, with 13 bases lying between them. CDR3 size: 14 residues. Germline CDR1 and CDR2: MDHEN and SYDVKM. The DNA of the CDR3 is TGTGCCAGCAGTTTTGTGGGGGGATGGACTGAAGCTTTCTTT. Translation: CASSFVGGWTEAFF.

This CDR3 is CASSYSGSKETQYF. For the CDR3, the DNA is TGTGCCAGCAGTTACTCGGGCAGCAAAGAGACCCAGTACTTC. The chain combines TRBV6-5 with TRBJ2-5; D not resolved. CDR1 is MNHEY, CDR2 SVGAGI, per germline. The CDR3 sequence is 14 residues long. The V gene lost 0 bases and the J gene lost 3 bases, with 8 bases spanning the gap.

This clone was seen a handful of times. The chain is built from TRBV6-1 and TRBJ2-2, with D possibly TRBD2 on 6 matching bases. In germline, CDR1 is MNHNS, CDR2 SASEGT. The CDR3 runs 16 residues. Trimming took off 4 bases at V and 7 bases at J, with 19 bases between the two ends. Here the CDR3 DNA reads TGTGCCAGCAGTGCCCGGGCGGGATTCAATTTCGGGGAGCTGTTTTTT. This gives the protein CASSARAGFNFGELFF.

The rearrangement joins TRBV20-1 to TRBJ2-7; 8 bases are a match to TRBD1. The CDR3 spans 11 residues. In germline, CDR1 is DFQATT, CDR2 SNEGSKA (reference sequence). V was clipped by 6 bases and J by 4 bases; unmatched bases: 2. CDR3 nucleotides: TGCAGTGCAAGGACAGGGTACGAGCAGTACTTC. Translation gives CSARTGYEQYF.

Here the CDR3 DNA reads TGCGCCAGCAGCTTGGCCGGGAGGGTAGGTGGAAACACCATATATTTT. Amino acid sequence: CASSLAGRVGGNTIYF. The chain recombines TRBV5-1 with TRBJ1-3, with D uncertain. Germline assignment: CDR1 SGHRS and CDR2 YFSETQ. The ends were cut back, 0 bases at V and 3 bases at J, with 13 bases in the middle. This CDR3 has 16 amino acids.

V is TRBV30 and J is TRBJ1-5, with D unresolved. Trimming removed 0 bases at V and 6 bases at J, with 9 bases between. CDR1 is GTSNPN, CDR2 SVGIG, per germline (reference sequence). CDR3 size: 13 residues. The CDR3 is CAWSVFRAQPQHF. The CDR3 region has the DNA TGTGCCTGGAGTGTTTTCCGGGCTCAGCCCCAGCATTTT.

J is TRBJ2-2 and V is TRBV7-3, with 11 bases lining up with TRBD2. This CDR3 contains 17 residues. CDR1 is SGHTA, CDR2 FQGTGA, per germline. V lost 5 bases, J lost 1 base, and 6 bases stayed unmatched. The CDR3 reads CASSPTLAGGNTGELFF. The CDR3 DNA is TGTGCCAGCAGCCCCACCCTAGCGGGAGGGAACACCGGGGAGCTGTTTTTT.

This clone came up once. The genes are TRBV18 and TRBJ1-2; D is ambiguous. CDR1 is KGHSH, CDR2 LQKENI, per germline. This CDR3 contains 14 residues. Trimming cost V 2 bases and J 7 bases, with 14 bases left between them. The CDR3 DNA is TGTGCCAGCTCACCAGCCGGCGCTGGGCCTGGCTACACCTTC. Amino acids: CASSPAGAGPGYTF.

V gene TRBV28 combines with J gene TRBJ1-5, with 12 positions matching TRBD1. V trimming: 4 bases; J trimming: 6 bases; junction bases outside the gene matches: 4. This CDR3 region has 15 residues. Germline-derived CDR1 and CDR2 are MDHEN and SYDVKM. CDR3 DNA sequence: TGTGCCAGCAGTTCGGGACAGGGGGCTCGTCAGCCCCAGCATTTT. Translating it yields CASSSGQGARQPQHF.

This clone showed up just once. The V call is TRBV7-2, the J call TRBJ2-7; D unresolved. Trimming cost V 4 bases and J 5 bases, with 18 bases left between them. This CDR3 spans 15 amino acids. Germline values: CDR1 SGHTA, CDR2 FQGNSA. CDR3 in amino acids: CASSSPGPPGDEQYF. CDR3 bases: TGTGCCAGCAGCTCCCCGGGCCCCCCTGGGGACGAGCAGTACTTC.

The chain couples TRBV6-4 to TRBJ2-1; tentatively, D is TRBD1 or TRBD2 (5 bases each). The germline V and J ends were trimmed by 2 bases and 8 bases, with 10 bases remaining between them. The CDR3 length is 13 residues. Germline V gene sequence: CDR1 MRHNA, CDR2 SNTAGT. CDR3 amino acids: CASSDRRGDEQFF. Written as DNA, the CDR3 is TGTGCCAGCAGTGACCGGAGAGGGGATGAGCAGTTCTTC.

V and J are TRBV7-2 and TRBJ2-3; the match to TRBD2 covers 7 bases. Losses at the gene ends were 2 bases for V and 5 bases for J; bases not matched to a gene: 10. This CDR3 is built from 16 residues. Germline values: CDR1 SGHTA, CDR2 FQGNSA. The CDR3 protein is CASSLFSSGVLDTQYF. In DNA form, the CDR3 reads TGTGCCAGCAGCTTATTTTCCAGCGGGGTCTTAGATACGCAGTATTTT.

This clone has a count of ten or more. This chain joins TRBV10-3 and TRBJ2-1; weak D call: TRBD1 (5 bases). The CDR3 loop spans 15 amino acids. Trimming cost V 4 bases and J 5 bases, with 15 bases left between them. Germline V gene data show CDR1 as ENHRY and CDR2 as SYGVKD. CDR3 in DNA: TGTGCCATCAGTGGTTTCCAGGGTGTCCACAATGAGCAGTTCTTC. The encoded protein is CAISGFQGVHNEQFF.

This clone was recorded a few times. The J gene is TRBJ1-4, the V gene TRBV5-8; D is undetermined. CDR3 length equals 15 residues. V dropped 2 bases and J dropped 7 bases, with 15 bases sitting between them. Per the germline V gene, CDR1 is SGHTS and CDR2 is YDEGEE. The CDR3 nucleotides are TGTGCCAGCAGCTTTGGGAGGGTAGAGAGTGAAAAACTGTTTTTT. Translated: CASSFGRVESEKLFF.

The chain joins TRBV27 to TRBJ1-2, with 8 bases fitting TRBD1. In germline, CDR1 is MNHEY, CDR2 SMNVEV (reference sequence). This CDR3 is 16 amino acids long. Unmatched junction bases numbered 6, after V lost 2 bases and J lost 1 base. The CDR3 bases are TGTGCCAGCAGTTTACTAACAGGGGGAGGTAACTATGGCTACACCTTC. Its protein product is CASSLLTGGGNYGYTF.

The chain couples TRBV6-5 to TRBJ1-5, with D possibly matching TRBD1 (5 bases). With 2 bases removed from V and 6 bases from J, the gap between germline ends came to 14 bases. The germline V gene has CDR1 MNHEY and CDR2 SVGAGI. This CDR3 comprises 15 residues. In nucleotides, the CDR3 is TGTGCCAGCAGTTACGGCAGGGAGGGTGGTCAGCCCCAGCATTTT. It yields the protein CASSYGREGGQPQHF.

Only a few counts were recorded for this clone. CDR3 nucleotides: TGTGCCAGCAGCCGAAGCGATACAGAGACCCAGTACTTC. This encodes CASSRSDTETQYF. The gene calls are TRBV11-2 and TRBJ2-5; no clear D gene. CDR1 and CDR2 from the germline V gene are SGHAT and FQNNGV. The V and J ends lost 5 bases and 4 bases respectively, with 11 bases between them. This CDR3 contains 13 residues.

J is TRBJ2-3 and V is TRBV21-1. TRBV21-1 is assigned pseudogene status. The CDR3 runs to 14 residues. This CDR3 is CASSNLVSTDTQYF. The DNA for the CDR3 is TGTGCCAGCAGCAATCTGGTTAGCACAGATACGCAGTATTTT.

The CDR3 region is CASSPYILGENTEAFF. The CDR3 DNA reads as TGTGCCAGCTCACCATACATTTTGGGGGAGAACACTGAAGCTTTCTTT. The chain links TRBV18 to TRBJ1-1; TRBD1 is a possible D gene (5 bases). Germline V gene lookup returns CDR1 KGHSH and CDR2 LQKENI. V was shortened by 2 bases and J by 1 base, with 14 bases between the two germline ends. This CDR3 contains 16 residues.

This chain links TRBV5-4 with TRBJ1-1; possible D gene TRBD1, 5 bases. Trimming removed 7 bases at V and 6 bases at J, with 19 bases between. Germline CDR1 SGHNT, CDR2 YYREEE (reference sequence). This CDR3 has 14 amino acids. DNA for the CDR3: TGTGCCAGCGGGGGGGGAGGATTTAGAGCTGAAGCTTTCTTT. Translation gives CASGGGGFRAEAFF.

The chain recombines TRBV10-3 with TRBJ1-1; D is uncertain. The V end lost 6 bases, the J end lost 1 base, and 9 bases lay between the germline ends. Germline V CDR1 and CDR2: ENHRY, SYGVKD. The CDR3 extends over 13 amino acids. CDR3 protein: CAIRADGNTEAFF. The DNA for the CDR3 is TGTGCCATCAGGGCCGACGGGAACACTGAAGCTTTCTTT.

The J gene is TRBJ1-5, the V gene TRBV19; no reliable D call. Germline CDR1 is LNHDA and CDR2 is SQIVND (reference sequence). V gave up 3 bases and J gave up 9 bases, with 15 bases separating them. The CDR3 consists of 14 residues. The chain's CDR3 is CASSISGLAVPQHF. CDR3 DNA sequence: TGTGCCAGTAGTATTTCAGGACTGGCGGTGCCCCAGCATTTT.

This clone was detected a few times. The chain carries TRBV9 and TRBJ2-5; the D gene is possibly TRBD1 (5 bases). Germline lookup yields CDR1 SGDLS and CDR2 YYNGEE. Trimming removed 4 bases at V and 0 bases at J, with 10 bases between. The CDR3 covers 14 residues. This chain's CDR3 is CASSTAGYQETQYF. CDR3 DNA: TGTGCCAGCAGCACTGCAGGGTACCAAGAGACCCAGTACTTC.